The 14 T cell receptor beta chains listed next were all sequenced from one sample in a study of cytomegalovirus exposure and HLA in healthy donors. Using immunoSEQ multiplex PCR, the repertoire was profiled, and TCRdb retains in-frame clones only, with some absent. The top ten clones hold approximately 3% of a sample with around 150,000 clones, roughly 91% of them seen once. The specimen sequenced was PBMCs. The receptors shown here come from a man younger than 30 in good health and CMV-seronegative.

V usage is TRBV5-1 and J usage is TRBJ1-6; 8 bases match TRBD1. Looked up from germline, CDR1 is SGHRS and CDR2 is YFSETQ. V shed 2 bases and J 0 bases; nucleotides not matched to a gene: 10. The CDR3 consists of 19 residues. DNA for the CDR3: TGCGCCAGCAGCTTCAGGTCCCAGGGGGCGAACTCCTATAATTCACCCCTCCACTTT. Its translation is CASSFRSQGANSYNSPLHF.

The CDR3 here is CASKGINTEAFF. CDR3 DNA sequence: TGCGCCAGCAAGGGGATTAACACTGAAGCTTTCTTT. The V and J genes are TRBV10-2 and TRBJ1-1; possible D gene TRBD1, 5 bases. This CDR3 region has 12 residues. Germline lookup yields CDR1 WSHSY and CDR2 SAAADI. V dropped 7 bases and J dropped 2 bases, with 8 bases sitting between them.

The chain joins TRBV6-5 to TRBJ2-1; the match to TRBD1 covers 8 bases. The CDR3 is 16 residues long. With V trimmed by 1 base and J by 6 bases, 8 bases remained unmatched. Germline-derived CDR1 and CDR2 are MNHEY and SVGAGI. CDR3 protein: CASSYLVGQGTNEQFF. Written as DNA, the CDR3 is TGTGCCAGCAGTTACTTAGTCGGACAGGGTACCAATGAGCAGTTCTTC.

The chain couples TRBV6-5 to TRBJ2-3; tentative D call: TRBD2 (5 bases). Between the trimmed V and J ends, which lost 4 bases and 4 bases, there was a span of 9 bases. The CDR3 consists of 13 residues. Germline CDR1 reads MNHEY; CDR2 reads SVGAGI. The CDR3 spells CASSSVLADTQYF. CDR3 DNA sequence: TGTGCCAGCAGTTCGGTACTAGCAGATACGCAGTATTTT.

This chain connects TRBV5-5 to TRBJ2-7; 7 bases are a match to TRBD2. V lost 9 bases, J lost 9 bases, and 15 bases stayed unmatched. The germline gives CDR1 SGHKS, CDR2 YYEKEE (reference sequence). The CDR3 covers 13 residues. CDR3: CATSPGRGDAQYF. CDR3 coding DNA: TGTGCCACCTCCCCGGGACGGGGGGACGCGCAGTACTTC.

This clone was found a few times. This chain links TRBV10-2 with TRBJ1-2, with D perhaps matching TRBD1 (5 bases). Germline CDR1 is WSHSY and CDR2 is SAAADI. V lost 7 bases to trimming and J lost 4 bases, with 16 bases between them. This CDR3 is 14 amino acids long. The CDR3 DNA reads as TGCGCCAGCATGGGCAAGGACGGGGGCTATGGCTACACCTTC. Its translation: CASMGKDGGYGYTF.

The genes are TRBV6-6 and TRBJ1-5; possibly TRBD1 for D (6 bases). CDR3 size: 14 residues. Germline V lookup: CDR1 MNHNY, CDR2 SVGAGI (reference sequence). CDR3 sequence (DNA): TGTGCTACTACATTTACAGGGAGCAATCAGCCCCAGCATTTT. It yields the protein CATTFTGSNQPQHF.

CDR3 sequence reads: CASSSSRADGYTF. DNA of the CDR3: TGTGCCAGCAGCTCCTCCAGGGCGGACGGCTACACCTTC. The V and J genes are TRBV7-2 and TRBJ1-2, with a tentative D call TRBD1 (5 bases). The CDR3 covers 13 residues. V dropped 4 bases and J dropped 8 bases, with 14 bases sitting between them. Germline V CDR1 and CDR2: SGHTA, FQGNSA.

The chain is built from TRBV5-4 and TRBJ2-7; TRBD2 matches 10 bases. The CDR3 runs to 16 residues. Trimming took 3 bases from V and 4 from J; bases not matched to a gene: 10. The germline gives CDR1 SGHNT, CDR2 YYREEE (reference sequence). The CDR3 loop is CASSSDGLAVVYEQYF. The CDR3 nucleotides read TGTGCCAGCAGCTCGGACGGACTAGCGGTTGTATACGAGCAGTACTTC. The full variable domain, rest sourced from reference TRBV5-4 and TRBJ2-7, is ETGVTQSPTHLIKTRGQQVTLRCSSQSGHNTVSWYQQALGQGPQFIFQYYREEENGRGNFPPRFSGLQFPNYSSELNVNALELDDSALYLCASSSDGLAVVYEQYFGPGTRLTVT.

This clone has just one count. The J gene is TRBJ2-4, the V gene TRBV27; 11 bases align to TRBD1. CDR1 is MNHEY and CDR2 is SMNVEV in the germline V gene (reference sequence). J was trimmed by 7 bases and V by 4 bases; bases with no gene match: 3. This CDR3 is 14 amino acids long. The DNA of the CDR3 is TGTGCCAGCAGTTGGACAGGGGGCGGGAACATTCAGTACTTC. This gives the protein CASSWTGGGNIQYF.

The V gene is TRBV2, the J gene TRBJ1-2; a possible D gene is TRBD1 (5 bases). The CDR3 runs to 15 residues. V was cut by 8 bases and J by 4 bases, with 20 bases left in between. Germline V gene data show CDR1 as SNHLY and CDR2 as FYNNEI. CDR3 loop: CASSPSQGSIYGYTF. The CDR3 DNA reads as TGTGCCAGCTCCCCCTCCCAGGGCAGTATCTATGGCTACACCTTC.

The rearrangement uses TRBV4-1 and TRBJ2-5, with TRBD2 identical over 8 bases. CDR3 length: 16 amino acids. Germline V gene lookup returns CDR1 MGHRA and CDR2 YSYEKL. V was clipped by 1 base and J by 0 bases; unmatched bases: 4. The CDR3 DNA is TGCGCCAGCAGCCAAGTTCGGGGGGGGAACCAAGAGACCCAGTACTTC. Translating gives CASSQVRGGNQETQYF.

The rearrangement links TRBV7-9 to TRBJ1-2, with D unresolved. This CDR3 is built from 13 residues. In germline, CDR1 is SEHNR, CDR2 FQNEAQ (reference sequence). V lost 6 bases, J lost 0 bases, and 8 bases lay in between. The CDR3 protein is CASSWAANYGYTF. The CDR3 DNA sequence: TGTGCCAGCAGTTGGGCAGCTAACTATGGCTACACCTTC.

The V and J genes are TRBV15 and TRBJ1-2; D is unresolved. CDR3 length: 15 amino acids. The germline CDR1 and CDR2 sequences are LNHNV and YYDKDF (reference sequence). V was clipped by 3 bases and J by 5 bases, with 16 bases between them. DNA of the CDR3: TGTGCCACCAGCAGCTACCAAAATCTCGGGTATGGCTACACCTTC. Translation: CATSSYQNLGYGYTF.